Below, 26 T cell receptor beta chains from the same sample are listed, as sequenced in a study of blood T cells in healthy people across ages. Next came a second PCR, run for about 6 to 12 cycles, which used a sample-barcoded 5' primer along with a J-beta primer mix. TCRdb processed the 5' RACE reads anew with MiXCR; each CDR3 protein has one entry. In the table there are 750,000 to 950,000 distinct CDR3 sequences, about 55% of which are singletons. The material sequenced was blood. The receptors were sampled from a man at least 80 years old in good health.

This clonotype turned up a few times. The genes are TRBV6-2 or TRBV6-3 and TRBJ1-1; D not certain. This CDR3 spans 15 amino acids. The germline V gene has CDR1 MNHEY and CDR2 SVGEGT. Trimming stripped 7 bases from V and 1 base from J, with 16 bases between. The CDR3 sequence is CASILGYGGNTEAFF. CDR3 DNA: TGTGCCAGCATCTTAGGTTACGGAGGGAACACTGAAGCTTTCTTT.

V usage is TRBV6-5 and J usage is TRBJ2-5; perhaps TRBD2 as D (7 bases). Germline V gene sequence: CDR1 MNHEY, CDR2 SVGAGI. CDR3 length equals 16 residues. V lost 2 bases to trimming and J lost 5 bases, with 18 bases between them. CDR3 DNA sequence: TGTGCCAGCAGTTACGATTCGGGGGGCGTGCGTGAGACCCAGTACTTC. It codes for CASSYDSGGVRETQYF.

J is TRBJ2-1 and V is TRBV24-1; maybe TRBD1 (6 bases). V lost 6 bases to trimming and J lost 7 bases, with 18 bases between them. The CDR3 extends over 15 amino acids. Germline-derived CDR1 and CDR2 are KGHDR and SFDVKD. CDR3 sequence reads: CATSPHDRFGNEQFF. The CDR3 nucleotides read TGTGCCACCAGTCCCCACGACAGGTTTGGAAATGAGCAGTTCTTC.

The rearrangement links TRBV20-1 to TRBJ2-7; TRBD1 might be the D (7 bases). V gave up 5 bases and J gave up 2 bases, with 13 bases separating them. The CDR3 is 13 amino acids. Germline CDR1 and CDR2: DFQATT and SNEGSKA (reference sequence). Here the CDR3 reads CSAEGAGPYEQYF. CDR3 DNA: TGCAGTGCTGAGGGGGCGGGACCCTACGAGCAGTACTTC.

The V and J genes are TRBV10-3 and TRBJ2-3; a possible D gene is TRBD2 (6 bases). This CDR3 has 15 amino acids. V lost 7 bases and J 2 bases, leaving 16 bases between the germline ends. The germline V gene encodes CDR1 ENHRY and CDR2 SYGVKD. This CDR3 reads CAINQRAENTDTQYF. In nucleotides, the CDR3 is TGTGCCATCAACCAGCGGGCGGAGAACACAGATACGCAGTATTTT.

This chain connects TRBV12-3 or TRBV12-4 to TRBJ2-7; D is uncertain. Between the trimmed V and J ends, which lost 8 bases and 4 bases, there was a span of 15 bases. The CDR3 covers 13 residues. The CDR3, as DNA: TGTGCCAGCCGGCACGGGTGGGGTTACGAGCAGTACTTC. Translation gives CASRHGWGYEQYF.

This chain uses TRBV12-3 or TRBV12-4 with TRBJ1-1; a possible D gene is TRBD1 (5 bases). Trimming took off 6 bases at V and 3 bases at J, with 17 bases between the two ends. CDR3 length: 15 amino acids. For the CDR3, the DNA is TGTGCCAGCAGGTCGAAGGGGAGTCATGACACTGAAGCTTTCTTT. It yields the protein CASRSKGSHDTEAFF.

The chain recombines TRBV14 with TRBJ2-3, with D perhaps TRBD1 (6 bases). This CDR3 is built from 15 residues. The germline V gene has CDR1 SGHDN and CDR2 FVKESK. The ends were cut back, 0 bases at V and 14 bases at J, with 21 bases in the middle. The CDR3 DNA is TGTGCCAGCAGCCAAGAGGAACAGGGCCACAGATACGCGTATTTT. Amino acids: CASSQEEQGHRYAYF.

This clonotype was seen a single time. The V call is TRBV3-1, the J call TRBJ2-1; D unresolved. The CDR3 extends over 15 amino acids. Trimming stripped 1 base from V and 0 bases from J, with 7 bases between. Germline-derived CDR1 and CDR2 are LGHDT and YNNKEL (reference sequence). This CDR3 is CASSQATDSYNEQFF. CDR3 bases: TGTGCCAGCAGCCAAGCGACTGACTCCTACAATGAGCAGTTCTTC.

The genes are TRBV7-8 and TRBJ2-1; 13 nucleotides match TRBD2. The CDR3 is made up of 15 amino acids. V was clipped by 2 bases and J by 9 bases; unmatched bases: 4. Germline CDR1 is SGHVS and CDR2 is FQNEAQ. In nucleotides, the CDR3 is TGTGCCAGCAGCTTACGACTAGCGGGAGGTGGTGAGCAGTTCTTC. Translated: CASSLRLAGGGEQFF.

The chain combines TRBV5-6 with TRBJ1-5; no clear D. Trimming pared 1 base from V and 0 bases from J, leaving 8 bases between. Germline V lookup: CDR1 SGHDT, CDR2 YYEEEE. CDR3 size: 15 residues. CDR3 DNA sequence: TGTGCCAGCAGCTTGAGGCTGAATAGCAATCAGCCCCAGCATTTT. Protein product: CASSLRLNSNQPQHF.

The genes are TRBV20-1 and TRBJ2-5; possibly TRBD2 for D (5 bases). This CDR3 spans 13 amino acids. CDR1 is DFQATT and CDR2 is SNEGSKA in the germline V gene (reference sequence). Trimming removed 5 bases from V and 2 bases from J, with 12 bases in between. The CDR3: CSAPDLPQETQYF. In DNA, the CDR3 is TGCAGTGCTCCGGACTTACCTCAAGAGACCCAGTACTTC.

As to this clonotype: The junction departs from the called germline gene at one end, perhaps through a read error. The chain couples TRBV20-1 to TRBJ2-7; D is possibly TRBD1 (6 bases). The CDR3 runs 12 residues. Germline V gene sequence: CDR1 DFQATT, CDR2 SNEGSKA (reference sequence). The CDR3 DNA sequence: TGCAGTGCTATTTTCAGGGGTCGCGAGCAGTACTTT. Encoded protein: CSAIFRGREQYF.

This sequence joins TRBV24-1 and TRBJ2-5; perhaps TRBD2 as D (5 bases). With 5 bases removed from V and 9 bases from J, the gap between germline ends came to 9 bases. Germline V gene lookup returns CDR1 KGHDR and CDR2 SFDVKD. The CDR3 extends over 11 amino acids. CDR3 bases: TGTGCCACCAGTGGGCCCGGGGCCCAGTACTTC. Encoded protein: CATSGPGAQYF.

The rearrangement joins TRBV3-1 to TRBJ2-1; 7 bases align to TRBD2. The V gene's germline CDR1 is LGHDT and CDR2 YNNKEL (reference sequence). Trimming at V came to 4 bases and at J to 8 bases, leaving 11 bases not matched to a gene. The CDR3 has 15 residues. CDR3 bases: TGTGCCAGCAGCCTCATGGGAGGGGCCGGGGATGAGCAGTTCTTC. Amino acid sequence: CASSLMGGAGDEQFF.

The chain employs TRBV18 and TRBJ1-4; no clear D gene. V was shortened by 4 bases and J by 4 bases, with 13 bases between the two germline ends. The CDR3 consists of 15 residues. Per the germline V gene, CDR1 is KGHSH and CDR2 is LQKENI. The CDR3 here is CASSLIAPDNEKLFF. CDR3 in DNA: TGTGCCAGCTCACTTATAGCGCCAGATAATGAAAAACTGTTTTTT.

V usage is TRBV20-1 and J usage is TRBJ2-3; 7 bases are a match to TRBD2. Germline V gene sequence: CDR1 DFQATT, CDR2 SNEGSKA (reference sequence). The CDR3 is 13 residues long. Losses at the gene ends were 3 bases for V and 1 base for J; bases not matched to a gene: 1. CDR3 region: CSASGRRTDTQYF. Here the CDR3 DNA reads TGCAGTGCTAGCGGGAGGCGCACAGATACGCAGTATTTT.

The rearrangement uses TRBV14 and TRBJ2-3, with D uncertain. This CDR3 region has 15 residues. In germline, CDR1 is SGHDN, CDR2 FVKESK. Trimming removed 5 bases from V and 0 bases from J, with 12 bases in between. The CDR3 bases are TGTGCCAGCAGCGGCTTACCAATAAGCACAGATACGCAGTATTTT. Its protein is CASSGLPISTDTQYF.

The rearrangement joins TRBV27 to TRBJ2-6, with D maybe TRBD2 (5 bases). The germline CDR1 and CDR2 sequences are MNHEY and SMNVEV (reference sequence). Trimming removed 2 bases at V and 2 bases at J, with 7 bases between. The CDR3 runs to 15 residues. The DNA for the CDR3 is TGTGCCAGCAGTTTAATCGGGGCTGGGGCCAACGTCCTGACTTTC. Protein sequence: CASSLIGAGANVLTF.

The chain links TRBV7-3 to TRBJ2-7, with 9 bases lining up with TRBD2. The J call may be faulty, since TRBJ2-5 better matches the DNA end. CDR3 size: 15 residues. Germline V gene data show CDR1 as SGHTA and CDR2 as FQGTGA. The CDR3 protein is CASSIAGTSKETQYF. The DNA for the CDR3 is TGTGCCAGCAGCATAGCCGGGACTAGCAAAGAGACCCAGTACTTC.

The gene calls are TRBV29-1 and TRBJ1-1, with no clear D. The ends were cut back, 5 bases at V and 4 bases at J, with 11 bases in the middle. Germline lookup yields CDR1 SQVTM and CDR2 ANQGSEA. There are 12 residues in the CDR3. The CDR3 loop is CSVNIGGTEAFF. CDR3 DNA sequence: TGCAGCGTTAACATAGGCGGCACTGAAGCTTTCTTT.

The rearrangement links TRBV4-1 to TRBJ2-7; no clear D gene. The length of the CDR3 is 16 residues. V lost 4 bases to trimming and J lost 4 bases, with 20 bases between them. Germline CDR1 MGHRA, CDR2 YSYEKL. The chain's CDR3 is CASSPLEAPPRYEQYF. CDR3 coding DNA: TGCGCCAGCAGCCCATTAGAGGCACCTCCAAGGTACGAGCAGTACTTC.

For the CDR3, the DNA is TGTGCCAGCAGCGTAGTTAGCAGGGGAGGCACCGGGGAGCTGTTTTTT. Amino acid sequence: CASSVVSRGGTGELFF. The chain couples TRBV9 to TRBJ2-2; D could derive from TRBD1 or TRBD2 (6 bases each). Germline values: CDR1 SGDLS, CDR2 YYNGEE. V gave up 0 bases and J gave up 4 bases, with 13 bases separating them. The CDR3 covers 16 residues.

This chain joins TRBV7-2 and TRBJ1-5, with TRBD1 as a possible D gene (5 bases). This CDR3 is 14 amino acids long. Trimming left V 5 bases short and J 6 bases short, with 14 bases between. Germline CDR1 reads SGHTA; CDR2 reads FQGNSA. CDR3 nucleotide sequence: TGTGCCAGCAGCGGGGGGGATTGGAGTCAGCCCCAGCATTTT. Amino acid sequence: CASSGGDWSQPQHF.

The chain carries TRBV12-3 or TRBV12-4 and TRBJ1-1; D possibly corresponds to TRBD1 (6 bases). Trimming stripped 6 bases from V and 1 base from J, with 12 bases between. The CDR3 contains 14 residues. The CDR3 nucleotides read TGTGCCAGCAGGGGAAGGACAGCGAACACTGAAGCTTTCTTT. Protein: CASRGRTANTEAFF.

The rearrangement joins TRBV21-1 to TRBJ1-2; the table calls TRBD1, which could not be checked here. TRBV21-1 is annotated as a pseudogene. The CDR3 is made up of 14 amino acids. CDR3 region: CASSNEGVNYGYTF. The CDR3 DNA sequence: TGTGCCAGCAGCAACGAAGGGGTTAACTATGGCTACACCTTC.